Each of the 17 T cell receptor beta chains below was sequenced from the same sample in a study of spatial heterogeneity in lung cancer. One entry per CDR3 protein, called by TCRdb with MiXCR from the 5' RACE reads. This sample has 7,000 to 8,000 distinct CDR3 sequences; around 7% occur once, and the top ten carry 77%. The sample's time point: sample taken at primary tumor resection. Frozen PBMC, nontumor lung or tumor provided whole RNA, which was sequenced unsorted. The starting material was PBMCs, obtained at surgery. The origin of the receptors is a male donor with early-stage non-small cell lung cancer.

This clonotype was seen repeatedly, ten times or more. This beta chain lies outside the target of a library built for alpha chains; its clone size means little. This chain connects TRBV19 to TRBJ2-6, with 7 positions matching TRBD1. The germline V gene has CDR1 LNHDA and CDR2 SQIVND (reference sequence). The CDR3 covers 16 residues. Unmatched junction bases numbered 4, after V lost 5 bases and J lost 0 bases. This CDR3 reads CASSFDRASGANVLTF. The CDR3 bases are TGTGCCAGTAGTTTTGACAGGGCCTCTGGGGCCAACGTCCTGACTTTC.

This clonotype was detected ten times or more. Because this beta chain is a stray read in a library intended to capture alpha chains, its abundance should not be given much weight. This chain uses TRBV29-1 with TRBJ1-1, with 8 positions matching TRBD1. With 2 bases clipped from V and 5 bases from J, the junction kept 1 base outside the gene matches. CDR1 and CDR2 from the germline V gene are SQVTM and ANQGSEA. This CDR3 is 12 amino acids long. The CDR3 sequence: CSVENRGTEAFF. CDR3 in DNA: TGCAGCGTTGAAAACAGGGGGACTGAAGCTTTCTTT.

Points on this clonotype: This beta chain was picked up by a library intended for alpha chains and is off target, so its count carries little meaning. The genes are TRBV19 and TRBJ2-2; D is possibly TRBD2 (5 bases). Germline CDR1 is LNHDA and CDR2 is SQIVND (reference sequence). This CDR3 comprises 14 residues. Deletions cut 7 bases from V and 6 bases from J, with 15 bases between. CDR3 region: CASNSGRASGELFF. The CDR3 nucleotides read TGTGCCAGTAACTCGGGAAGGGCCTCCGGGGAGCTGTTTTTT. Complete variable domain (other parts from reference TRBV19 and TRBJ2-2): DGGITQSPKYLFRKEGQNVTLSCEQNLNHDAMYWYRQDPGQGLRLIYYSQIVNDFQKGDIAEGYSVSREKKESFPLTVTSAQKNPTAFYLCASNSGRASGELFFGEGSRLTVL.

For this clonotype: Because this beta chain is a stray read in a library intended to capture alpha chains, its abundance should not be given much weight. This chain joins TRBV6-5 and TRBJ1-2, with D unresolved. Looked up from germline, CDR1 is MNHEY and CDR2 is SVGAGI. The CDR3 spans 12 residues. V was shortened by 6 bases and J by 1 base, with 6 bases between the two germline ends. CDR3 sequence (DNA): TGTGCCAGCAGCCAGGTTAACTATGGCTACACCTTC. Its protein is CASSQVNYGYTF.

The table lists this clonotype with many counts. Being off target in a library aimed at alpha chains, this beta chain has a size of little meaning. The chain links TRBV6-5 to TRBJ2-5; D might be TRBD2 (7 bases). The germline gives CDR1 MNHEY, CDR2 SVGAGI. The CDR3 consists of 14 residues. V lost 6 bases and J lost 4, with 15 bases in between. The CDR3 loop reads CASRSRGGAETQYF. The CDR3 DNA reads TGTGCCAGCAGGTCCAGGGGAGGGGCAGAGACCCAGTACTTC.

This clonotype is labeled as medium-sized (0.01 to 0.1%). Being off target in a library aimed at alpha chains, this beta chain has a size of little meaning. This sequence joins TRBV10-3 and TRBJ2-3; D might be TRBD2 (6 bases). Trimming removed 2 bases at V and 6 bases at J, with 18 bases between. Germline V lookup: CDR1 ENHRY, CDR2 SYGVKD. The CDR3 totals 16 residues. Written as DNA, the CDR3 is TGTGCCATCAGTGAGCAGGAGGGCGGGACCCAGGATACGCAGTATTTT. Amino acid sequence: CAISEQEGGTQDTQYF.

This clonotype has a count of ten or more. This beta chain is a stray read from a library made for alpha chains; its abundance is not meaningful. The rearrangement links TRBV27 to TRBJ1-5; 7 bases map to TRBD1. The CDR3 length is 16 residues. Germline V gene data show CDR1 as MNHEY and CDR2 as SMNVEV (reference sequence). V lost 5 bases and J lost 1; bases outside the gene matches: 8. DNA of the CDR3: TGTGCCAGCAGTGCGGGGACAGACCTCAGCAATCAGCCCCAGCATTTT. Encoded protein: CASSAGTDLSNQPQHF.

This clonotype occurred many times. This beta chain represents an off-target read in a library built for alpha chains; its size is of limited meaning. The rearrangement uses TRBV5-1 and TRBJ2-7; D perhaps matches TRBD2 (5 bases). Trimming removed 3 bases from V and 6 bases from J, with 16 bases in between. CDR1 and CDR2 (germline): SGHRS, YFSETQ. This CDR3 is 14 amino acids long. The CDR3 loop reads CASSSNGDRGEQYF. CDR3 nucleotides: TGCGCCAGCAGCTCCAATGGGGATCGGGGCGAGCAGTACTTC.

As for this clonotype: A much bigger clone sits one base away, suggesting this may be a read error. Without the conserved terminal phenylalanine or tryptophan, this CDR3 likely stems from a read error. Since it is a stray read in a library aimed at alpha chains, this beta chain has a size that is not meaningful. The chain recombines TRBV11-2 with TRBJ2-3, with 7 bases lining up with TRBD1. Germline V gene lookup returns CDR1 SGHAT and CDR2 FQNNGV. J was trimmed by 2 bases and V by 2 bases; bases with no gene match: 7. The CDR3 spans 16 residues. The CDR3 reads CASSLQGGAITDTQYL. CDR3 bases: TGTGCCAGCAGCTTACAAGGGGGCGCAATCACAGATACGCAGTATCTT.

Ten or more counts support this clonotype. This beta chain is a stray sequence in a library constructed for alpha chains; its clone size is not meaningful. The J gene is TRBJ2-5, the V gene TRBV28, with 7 nucleotides matching TRBD2. Germline V lookup: CDR1 MDHEN, CDR2 SYDVKM. The CDR3 totals 14 residues. V lost 5 bases and J lost 1; bases outside the gene matches: 4. In DNA form, the CDR3 reads TGTGCCAGCAGTCGGTCGGGGGGCCAAGAGACCCAGTACTTC. The encoded protein is CASSRSGGQETQYF.

This clonotype was detected ten times or more. For a library built for alpha chains, this beta chain is a stray read; little rests on its size. V is TRBV28 and J is TRBJ2-1; tentatively, D is TRBD2 (7 bases). The germline V and J ends were trimmed by 6 bases and 7 bases, with 19 bases remaining between them. Germline values: CDR1 MDHEN, CDR2 SYDVKM. The CDR3 sequence is 15 residues long. This CDR3 reads CASRTQGGGGNEQFF. DNA for the CDR3: TGTGCCAGCAGGACCCAAGGGGGGGGAGGGAATGAGCAGTTCTTC.

This clonotype was found many times. This beta chain was picked up by a library intended for alpha chains and is off target, so its count carries little meaning. This sequence joins TRBV28 and TRBJ2-5; perhaps TRBD1 as D (6 bases). The germline V gene has CDR1 MDHEN and CDR2 SYDVKM. This CDR3 contains 16 residues. Between the trimmed V and J ends, which lost 5 bases and 5 bases, there was a span of 21 bases. The CDR3 nucleotides are TGTGCCAGCAGTACATCGGGACGGAGACAGGCGGAGACCCAGTACTTC. It specifies CASSTSGRRQAETQYF.

In regard to this clonotype: Because the library targeted alpha chains, this beta chain is an off-target read whose size means little. The genes are TRBV12-5 and TRBJ1-1, with D possibly TRBD1 on 5 matching bases. V lost 1 base to trimming and J lost 4 bases, with 7 bases between them. Germline V gives CDR1 LGHNT, CDR2 FRNRAP. The CDR3 extends over 13 amino acids. The CDR3 nucleotides are TGTGCTAGTGGTTTGGGTGGGGGCACTGAAGCTTTCTTT. Protein: CASGLGGGTEAFF.

In this sample, this clonotype turned up many times. Being off target in a library aimed at alpha chains, this beta chain has a size of little meaning. V is TRBV6-1 and J is TRBJ2-2; D is possibly TRBD1 or TRBD2 (5 bases each). Trimming took off 6 bases at V and 2 bases at J, with 19 bases between the two ends. This CDR3 has 17 residues. The germline V gene has CDR1 MNHNS and CDR2 SASEGT. CDR3 residues: CASRLLMGDLNTGELFF. The DNA for the CDR3 is TGTGCCAGCAGACTACTTATGGGGGATCTTAACACCGGGGAGCTGTTTTTT.

At least ten counts were recorded for this clonotype. This beta chain is off target for a library built for alpha chains, so its abundance means little. The chain uses TRBV27 and TRBJ2-3; D is ambiguous. There are 15 residues in the CDR3. Germline CDR1 is MNHEY and CDR2 is SMNVEV (reference sequence). Trimming shortened V by 2 bases and J by 0 bases, and 9 bases separated the two germline ends. CDR3 sequence (DNA): TGTGCCAGCAGTTTACAGGATCCTAGCACAGATACGCAGTATTTT. It codes for CASSLQDPSTDTQYF.

This clonotype was found many times. Little can be read into the size of this beta chain, an off-target read in a library designed for alpha chains. V usage is TRBV2 and J usage is TRBJ2-1; TRBD2 is a possible D gene (5 bases). The CDR3 covers 13 residues. Trimming stripped 2 bases from V and 9 bases from J, with 11 bases between. From germline, CDR1 is SNHLY and CDR2 FYNNEI. CDR3 bases: TGTGCCAGCAGTGAACAGCCAGGAGGTGAGCAGTTCTTC. It translates to CASSEQPGGEQFF.

This clonotype was observed many times. The library was designed around alpha chains, so this beta chain is a stray read whose abundance carries little weight. The V call is TRBV6-5, the J call TRBJ2-7; D is possibly TRBD1 or TRBD2 (5 bases each). The V end lost 9 bases, the J end lost 0 bases, and 12 bases lay between the germline ends. Per the germline V gene, CDR1 is MNHEY and CDR2 is SVGAGI. CDR3 length: 13 amino acids. The CDR3 nucleotides read TGTGCCAGTCGGGACCCGAACTCCTACGAGCAGTACTTC. Translation gives CASRDPNSYEQYF.